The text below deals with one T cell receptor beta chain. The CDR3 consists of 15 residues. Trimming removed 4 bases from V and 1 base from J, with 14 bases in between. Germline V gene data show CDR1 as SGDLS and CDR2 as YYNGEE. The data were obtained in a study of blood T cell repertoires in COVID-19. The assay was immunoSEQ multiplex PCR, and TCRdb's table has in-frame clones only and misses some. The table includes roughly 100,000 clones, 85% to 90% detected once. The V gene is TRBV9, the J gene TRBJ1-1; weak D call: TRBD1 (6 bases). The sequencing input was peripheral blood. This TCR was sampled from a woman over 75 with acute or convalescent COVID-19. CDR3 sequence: CASSPDRGQNTEAFF. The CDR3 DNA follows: TGTGCCAGCAGCCCCGATAGGGGACAGAACACTGAAGCTTTCTTT.